This record concerns one T cell receptor beta chain sequence. The sample has other DNA sequences that encode this CDR3 too. The germline CDR1 and CDR2 sequences are SGDLS and YYNGEE. This CDR3 is built from 14 residues. V shed 0 bases and J shed 4 bases, with 10 bases lying between them. The data belong to a study of blood T cell repertoires in COVID-19. About the research overall: PBMCs, B-cell-depleted T cells, or T cells provided the cDNA or gDNA that made up the material.

Clones were sequenced by immunoSEQ multiplex PCR, and TCRdb holds only the in-frame ones, with some missing. The sample lists approximately 240,000 clones, about 85% occurring once. This receptor was identified in a woman older than 75 with active or convalescent COVID-19. This chain links TRBV9 with TRBJ2-5; TRBD1 is a possible D gene (5 bases). The sample was peripheral blood. The CDR3 is CASSVEGARETQYF. DNA for the CDR3: TGTGCCAGCAGCGTAGAAGGGGCCAGAGAGACCCAGTACTTC.